This is a list of T cell receptor beta chains from one sample in a study of blood T cell repertoires in COVID-19. The protocol was immunoSEQ multiplex PCR, while the TCRdb copy is restricted to in-frame clones and leaves out a portion. The table includes 40,000 to 55,000 clones, approximately 90% detected once. The sample consisted of peripheral blood. The receptors derive from a man aged 50 to 60 with active COVID-19. Each CDR3 is given with its conserved first and last residue. A D gene is named only where the DNA matches it firmly. The size field is filled for only some rows; it gives once, few, many or a size class.

clone_size,d_call,j_call,v_call,cdr3_nt,cdr3_aa
-,TRBD1,TRBJ2-5,TRBV9,TGTGCCAGCAGCGTAGCAGGGGGCGATTTGACCCAGTACTTC,CASSVAGGDLTQYF
-,-,TRBJ1-4,TRBV6-6,TGTGCCAGCAGTTACACGGGGAATGAAAAACTGTTTTTT,CASSYTGNEKLFF
-,-,TRBJ1-5,TRBV4-1,TGCGCCAGCAGCCAGGCATTATCTCAGCCCCAGCATTTT,CASSQALSQPQHF
-,-,TRBJ2-7,TRBV28,TGTGCCAGCAGTTTAAATGGCGGACTTGAAGGCTACGAGCAGTACTTC,CASSLNGGLEGYEQYF
-,-,TRBJ1-6,TRBV9,TGTGCCAGCAGCGTAGCACAGGGATATAATTCACCCCTCCACTTT,CASSVAQGYNSPLHF
-,TRBD2,TRBJ2-1,TRBV30,TGTGCCTGCATCTCCGGGACTAGAACGTCTGAGCAGTTCTTC,CACISGTRTSEQFF
-,-,TRBJ2-1,TRBV7-9,TGTGCCAGCAGCTCAATCCCGGGGAGAAAAAATGAGCAGTTCTTC,CASSSIPGRKNEQFF
-,-,TRBJ2-7,TRBV5-1,TGCGCCAGCAGCTTGGACCCCGGGAGACCCTACGAGCAGTACTTC,CASSLDPGRPYEQYF
-,TRBD1,TRBJ2-7,TRBV5-8,TGTGCCAGCAGATCCCGGACAGGGGGGAACGAGCAGTACTTC,CASRSRTGGNEQYF
-,-,TRBJ2-5,TRBV25-1,TGTGCCAGCAGTGAATTGGGCCCCCCTGAACAAGAGACCCAGTACTTC,CASSELGPPEQETQYF
-,TRBD2,TRBJ2-7,TRBV5-1,TGCGCCAGCAGCTGGGGACTAGCGGGCGGAGAGCAGTACTTC,CASSWGLAGGEQYF
few,TRBD2,TRBJ2-7,TRBV4-1,TGCGCCAGCAGCCAACTAGCGGTCTCCTACGAGCAGTACTTC,CASSQLAVSYEQYF
-,TRBD1,TRBJ1-5,TRBV6-1,TGTGCCAGCAGTGGGCCCACAGGGGGCGGCAATCAGCCCCAGCATTTT,CASSGPTGGGNQPQHF
medium-sized,TRBD1,TRBJ2-7,TRBV10-2,TGCGCCAGCAGTGAGCGAAACAGGGGAATCTACGAGCAGTACTTC,CASSERNRGIYEQYF
-,TRBD2,TRBJ2-2,TRBV24-1,TGTGCCACCAGTCTCGCGGGAGGGGGCACCGGGGAGCTGTTTTTT,CATSLAGGGTGELFF
-,-,TRBJ2-2,TRBV7-3,TGTGCCAGCAGCTACGGGACCGGGGAGCTGTTTTTT,CASSYGTGELFF
once,TRBD1,TRBJ2-5,TRBV5-1,TGCGCCAGCAGCTGGACAGGGGAAGAGACCCAGTACTTC,CASSWTGEETQYF
-,-,TRBJ2-1,TRBV7-6,TGTGCCAGCAGCTTTCGGCAGGGGAGATACAATGAGCAGTTCTTC,CASSFRQGRYNEQFF
-,TRBD1,TRBJ1-6,TRBV7-2,TGTGCCAGCAGCCCGGGGGACAGTAATTCACCCCTCCACTTT,CASSPGDSNSPLHF
few,-,TRBJ1-2,TRBV19,TGTGCCAGTAGTATAGATCGCAGGGGTGGGGATGGCTACACCTTC,CASSIDRRGGDGYTF
-,TRBD2,TRBJ2-3,TRBV4-1,TGCGCCAGCAGCCATTTAGCGGGAGTTAGCACAGATACGCAGTATTTT,CASSHLAGVSTDTQYF
-,TRBD2,TRBJ2-5,TRBV5-4,TGTGCCAGCAGCTTGCTAGCGGGAATCGAGACCCAGTACTTC,CASSLLAGIETQYF
-,-,TRBJ2-7,TRBV5-4,TGTGCCAGCAGCTTGGCGGGAGAGCCCTACGAGCAGTACTTC,CASSLAGEPYEQYF
-,TRBD1,TRBJ1-5,TRBV6-5,TGTGCCAGCGGACAGGGCGCGAGTCAGCCCCAGCATTTT,CASGQGASQPQHF
-,TRBD1,TRBJ1-5,TRBV10-2,TGCGCCAGCAGTACAGGGGGCATTCAGCCCCAGCATTTT,CASSTGGIQPQHF
-,-,TRBJ1-2,TRBV7-8,TGTGCCAGCAGCAAGGGGCACCAAAACTATGGCTACACCTTC,CASSKGHQNYGYTF
-,TRBD2,TRBJ2-7,TRBV19,TGTGCCAGTAGACCGAACTCGGGCGGGAGTTACGAGCAGTACTTC,CASRPNSGGSYEQYF
-,-,TRBJ1-5,TRBV24-1,TGTGCCACCAGTCAAATGAATCAGCCCCAGCATTTT,CATSQMNQPQHF
-,TRBD1,TRBJ1-1,TRBV5-4,TGTGCCAGCAGCTGGGGACAGGGAACTGAAGCTTTCTTT,CASSWGQGTEAFF
-,-,TRBJ1-5,TRBV30,TGTGCCTGGAGTCCTCCTGGCAATCAGCCCCAGCATTTT,CAWSPPGNQPQHF
-,-,TRBJ1-2,TRBV6-6,TGTGCCAGCAGTTACTCGATGGGGGGGAACTATGGCTACACCTTC,CASSYSMGGNYGYTF